The text below deals with one T cell receptor (beta chain). V was pared by 3 bases and J by 3 bases, with 10 bases of the junction left unmatched. The CDR3 loop spans 17 amino acids. Germline V gene data show CDR1 as MNHEY and CDR2 as SMNVEV (reference sequence). TCRdb used MiXCR to reprocess the RT-PCR reads, holding one entry per CDR3 protein. The table has almost 700,000 distinct CDR3 sequences, 13% to 15% seen once; the top ten hold roughly 3.6%. The V and J genes are TRBV27 and TRBJ2-3; 9 nucleotides match TRBD2. The source material was memory CD4+ T cells from blood. This sequence was found in a female donor in good health, serving as a healthy control. In nucleotides, the CDR3 is TGTGCCAGCAGTTTCTACATGGGGCTAGCGGGAACAGATACGCAGTATTTT. Translating it yields CASSFYMGLAGTDTQYF.